These 20 T cell receptor beta chains came from one sample sequenced in a study of PD-L1 blockade in urothelial cancer. Time point in this sample: pretreatment peripheral blood. Method: immunoSEQ multiplex PCR; TCRdb's copy keeps in-frame clones and lacks some. The repertoire holds around 82,000 clones, with about four fifths as singletons. Sequencing was performed on PBMCs, taken around atezolizumab (anti-PD-L1) treatment. The receptors originated from a man aged 55 to 70 with urothelial cancer.

The rearrangement joins TRBV19 to TRBJ1-5; D gene ambiguous. V was shortened by 5 bases and J by 0 bases, with 14 bases between the two germline ends. CDR1 and CDR2 (germline): LNHDA, SQIVND (reference sequence). This CDR3 contains 16 residues. The CDR3 spells CASSGQSLYSNQPQHF. The DNA of the CDR3 is TGTGCCAGTAGTGGGCAGTCACTTTATAGCAATCAGCCCCAGCATTTT.

V and J are TRBV7-9 and TRBJ2-7; 10 bases are shared with TRBD1. This CDR3 comprises 15 residues. V gave up 4 bases and J gave up 5 bases; unmatched junction bases: 8. Germline V gene sequence: CDR1 SEHNR, CDR2 FQNEAQ (reference sequence). This chain's CDR3 is CASSSVGQGVNEQYF. CDR3 DNA: TGTGCCAGCAGCTCCGTCGGACAGGGGGTCAACGAGCAGTACTTC.

The genes are TRBV7-6 and TRBJ2-5; TRBD2 matches at 11 bases. The trim removed 1 base at V and 0 bases at J, leaving 10 bases unmatched. Per germline, CDR1 SGHVS and CDR2 FNYEAQ. This CDR3 comprises 19 residues. The chain's CDR3 is CASSLDASGGTLNQETQYF. The DNA of the CDR3 is TGTGCCAGCAGCTTAGATGCTAGCGGGGGGACGCTTAACCAAGAGACCCAGTACTTC.

CDR3 sequence reads: CASRAGTGANVLTF. The CDR3 region has the DNA TGCGCCAGCAGAGCGGGGACTGGGGCCAACGTCCTGACTTTC. The chain is built from TRBV5-1 and TRBJ2-6; TRBD2 agrees at 7 bases. The trim removed 5 bases at V and 2 bases at J, leaving 1 base unmatched. The germline V gene has CDR1 SGHRS and CDR2 YFSETQ. The CDR3 is 14 amino acids.

The chain combines TRBV7-2 with TRBJ2-7, with 10 bases that match TRBD1. The J segment lost 9 bases and the V segment lost 0 bases, leaving 5 bases of the junction unmatched. Germline V CDR1 and CDR2: SGHTA, FQGNSA. The CDR3 consists of 14 residues. CDR3 coding DNA: TGTGCCAGCAGCTTAGCGAGACAGGGGGCGAGGCAGTACTTC. Translation gives CASSLARQGARQYF.

The chain uses TRBV4-1 and TRBJ1-4, with D maybe TRBD1 (5 bases). This CDR3 has 12 amino acids. Trimming removed 4 bases from V and 7 bases from J, with 7 bases in between. CDR1 and CDR2 (germline): MGHRA, YSYEKL. CDR3 DNA: TGCGCCAGCAGCCCCGGGGGTGAAAAACTGTTTTTT. Its protein product is CASSPGGEKLFF.

The chain couples TRBV28 to TRBJ2-1; TRBD2 matches 10 bases. The germline gives CDR1 MDHEN, CDR2 SYDVKM. The CDR3 sequence is 15 residues long. The V gene end was trimmed by 4 bases and the J gene end by 7 bases; junction bases not matched to a gene: 7. This chain's CDR3 is CASSSLAGGRNEQFF. The CDR3 region has the DNA TGTGCCAGCAGTTCTTTAGCGGGAGGCCGTAATGAGCAGTTCTTC.

The V call is TRBV9, the J call TRBJ1-1; perhaps TRBD1 as D (6 bases). In germline, CDR1 is SGDLS, CDR2 YYNGEE. There are 13 residues in the CDR3. V dropped 6 bases and J dropped 0 bases, with 9 bases sitting between them. The CDR3 protein is CASTQGLNTEAFF. The CDR3 DNA follows: TGTGCCAGCACCCAGGGGTTGAACACTGAAGCTTTCTTT.

The chain joins TRBV29-1 to TRBJ1-1; possibly TRBD1 for D (5 bases). There are 12 residues in the CDR3. The V gene lost 6 bases and the J gene lost 11 bases, with 19 bases spanning the gap. Germline V CDR1 and CDR2: SQVTM, ANQGSEA. CDR3 DNA sequence: TGCAGCGTGGTGACAGACTCGCGGGGGGCTTTCTTT. Translating it yields CSVVTDSRGAFF.

The chain uses TRBV10-3 and TRBJ1-2, with D tentatively TRBD1 (6 bases). The CDR3 runs to 13 residues. Trimming removed 7 bases from V and 4 bases from J, with 13 bases in between. Germline V gene data show CDR1 as ENHRY and CDR2 as SYGVKD. The CDR3 region is CAIKPGQGYGYTF. The CDR3 region has the DNA TGTGCCATCAAACCGGGACAAGGCTATGGCTACACCTTC.

The V and J genes are TRBV7-9 and TRBJ2-7; a possible D gene is TRBD1 (5 bases). Trimming pared 1 base from V and 1 base from J, leaving 8 bases between. CDR1 SEHNR and CDR2 FQNEAQ come from the germline V gene (reference sequence). CDR3 size: 14 residues. The CDR3 DNA reads as TGTGCCAGCAGCTTAGGAACAGGTTCCTACGAGCAGTACTTC. Translated, it gives CASSLGTGSYEQYF.

The chain carries TRBV23-1 and TRBJ2-1; D is undetermined. TRBV23-1 is designated an ORF whose function remains uncertain. V gave up 2 bases and J gave up 3 bases, with 5 bases separating them. This CDR3 has 13 amino acids. The CDR3 spells CASSQGRYNEQFF. CDR3 DNA: TGCGCCAGCAGTCAAGGCCGCTACAATGAGCAGTTCTTC.

The V call is TRBV6-5, the J call TRBJ2-1, with 7 bases aligning to TRBD2. This CDR3 comprises 11 residues. V was clipped by 8 bases and J by 7 bases; unmatched bases: 2. The germline V gene has CDR1 MNHEY and CDR2 SVGAGI. The CDR3 DNA follows: TGTGCCAGCGGGAGGGGAAATGAGCAGTTCTTC. Amino acid sequence: CASGRGNEQFF.

This chain uses TRBV19 with TRBJ1-1; TRBD1 is a possible D gene (5 bases). CDR1 LNHDA and CDR2 SQIVND come from the germline V gene (reference sequence). The V gene lost 7 bases and the J gene lost 1 base, with 13 bases spanning the gap. CDR3 size: 14 residues. DNA for the CDR3: TGTGCCAGTACCCCGACAGTAAGGAACACTGAAGCTTTCTTT. Its translation is CASTPTVRNTEAFF.

This clone showed up just once. This chain uses TRBV7-3 with TRBJ1-1; D is possibly TRBD1 (6 bases). The ends were cut back, 2 bases at V and 6 bases at J, with 16 bases in the middle. Per the germline V gene, CDR1 is SGHTA and CDR2 is FQGTGA. The CDR3 sequence is 15 residues long. CDR3 sequence: CASSLEAGVVSEAFF. DNA of the CDR3: TGTGCCAGCAGCTTAGAGGCAGGGGTGGTATCTGAAGCTTTCTTT.

The chain carries TRBV15 and TRBJ1-2; 9 bases align to TRBD1. V lost 1 base, J lost 4 bases, and 4 bases stayed unmatched. This CDR3 spans 15 amino acids. The germline CDR1 and CDR2 sequences are LNHNV and YYDKDF (reference sequence). CDR3 coding DNA: TGTGCCACCAGCAGAGCACAGGGGGCCCTCTATGGCTACACCTTC. Protein sequence: CATSRAQGALYGYTF.

The rearrangement links TRBV19 to TRBJ1-1; perhaps TRBD1 as D (5 bases). The CDR3 is 13 residues long. The germline V and J ends were trimmed by 7 bases and 0 bases, with 9 bases remaining between them. CDR1 and CDR2 (germline): LNHDA, SQIVND (reference sequence). CDR3 coding DNA: TGTGCCAGTACTCTGACAGTGAACACTGAAGCTTTCTTT. It codes for CASTLTVNTEAFF.

The chain combines TRBV4-3 with TRBJ2-1; 11 bases map to TRBD1. V lost 3 bases and J lost 7; bases outside the gene matches: 5. The germline gives CDR1 LGHNA, CDR2 YSLEER. CDR3 length: 15 amino acids. DNA for the CDR3: TGCGCCAGCAGCCACCCCGGGACAGGGGGAAATGAGCAGTTCTTC. Protein: CASSHPGTGGNEQFF.

The chain couples TRBV29-1 to TRBJ2-1; 8 bases align to TRBD2. Germline lookup yields CDR1 SQVTM and CDR2 ANQGSEA. CDR3 length: 14 amino acids. J lost 2 bases, V lost 6 bases, and 6 bases had no gene match. The CDR3 loop is CSVSGGRTYNEQFF. CDR3 nucleotides: TGCAGCGTCTCCGGCGGGAGGACCTACAATGAGCAGTTCTTC.

The chain recombines TRBV9 with TRBJ1-1; D gene unclear. The CDR3 length is 13 residues. Germline loops: CDR1 SGDLS, CDR2 YYNGEE. Trimming pared 1 base from V and 1 base from J, leaving 5 bases between. CDR3 sequence reads: CASSVLANTEAFF. DNA of the CDR3: TGTGCCAGCAGCGTATTAGCGAACACTGAAGCTTTCTTT.